These 17 T cell receptor beta chains were sequenced from one sample in a study of monozygotic twins with inflammatory bowel disease. TCRdb re-called the 5' RACE reads, yielding one record per CDR3 amino acid sequence without DNA. The sample has more than 300,000 distinct CDR3 sequences. Sequences were obtained from blood. These receptors came from a human donor with ulcerative colitis or Crohn's disease, or a healthy co-twin of an affected twin (not recorded which).

The chain recombines TRBV20-1 with TRBJ2-2; TCRdb selects TRBD1, and the lack of DNA leaves this call unchecked. CDR1 is DFQATT and CDR2 is SNEGSKA in the germline V gene (reference sequence). There are 14 residues in the CDR3. CDR3 sequence reads: CSAVGGLSTGELFF.

The V call is TRBV15, the J call TRBJ2-7. Germline V gene data show CDR1 as LNHNV and CDR2 as YYDKDF (reference sequence). The CDR3 is 14 amino acids. The CDR3 reads CATSSTADSYEQYF.

The chain joins TRBV20-1 to TRBJ1-5; the TCRdb D gene call, TRBD1, has no DNA to confirm it. The germline gives CDR1 DFQATT, CDR2 SNEGSKA (reference sequence). CDR3 length: 16 amino acids. This CDR3 reads CSARDAARGGNQPQHF.

The chain's CDR3 is CASSFSVSSYNEQFF. This sequence joins TRBV5-1 and TRBJ2-1; TCRdb reports TRBD2, a call that lacks DNA to check it against. The CDR3 extends over 15 amino acids. Germline-derived CDR1 and CDR2 are SGHRS and YFSETQ.

The CDR3 protein is CASVGQGATGELFF. The rearrangement joins TRBV10-3 to TRBJ2-2; TCRdb designates TRBD1, a call that cannot be tested without DNA. CDR1 ENHRY and CDR2 SYGVKD come from the germline V gene. This CDR3 region has 14 residues.

The chain is built from TRBV7-9 and TRBJ2-4; the D call from TCRdb, TRBD1, cannot be confirmed without DNA. The CDR3 is 13 residues long. Looked up from germline, CDR1 is SEHNR and CDR2 is FQNEAQ (reference sequence). The CDR3 sequence is CASSHGGIHIQYF.

The chain employs TRBV28 and TRBJ2-2; as DNA is missing, the TRBD2 call by TCRdb cannot be tested. This CDR3 is built from 18 residues. CDR1 and CDR2 (germline): MDHEN, SYDVKM. CDR3 sequence reads: CASSASPWGALNTGELFF. The whole variable domain, filled in from reference TRBV28 and TRBJ2-2, reads DVKVTQSSRYLVKRTGEKVFLECVQDMDHENMFWYRQDPGLGLRLIYFSYDVKMKEKGDIPEGYSVSREKKERFSLILESASTNQTSMYLCASSASPWGALNTGELFFGEGSRLTVL.

The rearrangement links TRBV6-1 to TRBJ2-1; TCRdb gives TRBD1 as the D gene, but with no DNA this cannot be confirmed. The CDR3 loop spans 15 amino acids. Germline-derived CDR1 and CDR2 are MNHNS and SASEGT. CDR3: CASRTSQGADNEQFF.

The chain joins TRBV29-1 to TRBJ2-1; TCRdb calls TRBD1, which cannot be checked without DNA. Germline V gene lookup returns CDR1 SQVTM and CDR2 ANQGSEA. This CDR3 is 12 amino acids long. The CDR3 spells CSVDRDYNEQFF.

The chain has TRBV19 and TRBJ1-5; the D gene TCRdb calls, TRBD1, cannot be checked with no DNA. This CDR3 spans 15 amino acids. Germline-derived CDR1 and CDR2 are LNHDA and SQIVND (reference sequence). The CDR3 reads CASSRSGFLSSPQHF.

The chain combines TRBV12-3 or TRBV12-4 with TRBJ1-2. This CDR3 comprises 12 residues. This CDR3 reads CASSFFGGGYTF.

The chain carries TRBV3-1 and TRBJ2-1. CDR3 length equals 12 residues. Germline loops: CDR1 LGHDT, CDR2 YNNKEL (reference sequence). The CDR3 here is CASSQSRNEQFF.

CDR3 protein: CASSFYTGELFF. This chain connects TRBV12-3 or TRBV12-4 to TRBJ2-2. The CDR3 covers 12 residues.

The rearrangement joins TRBV15 to TRBJ2-2; the D call of TRBD1 rests on TCRdb alone, since no DNA is present to check it. Germline V lookup: CDR1 LNHNV, CDR2 YYDKDF (reference sequence). This CDR3 has 17 residues. The CDR3 loop reads CATSLSVDTINTGELFF.

The chain uses TRBV7-6 and TRBJ1-1; checking the TCRdb D call of TRBD1 is not possible without DNA. Germline assignment: CDR1 SGHVS and CDR2 FNYEAQ. The CDR3 loop spans 15 amino acids. Here the CDR3 reads CASSLAQGVNTEAFF.

V is TRBV6-6 and J is TRBJ2-2; there is no DNA to check the TCRdb D call of TRBD1. The CDR3 is 14 amino acids. Germline lookup yields CDR1 MNHNY and CDR2 SVGAGI (reference sequence). This CDR3 reads CASSPRPGPGELFF.

The chain is built from TRBV10-3 and TRBJ2-2; TCRdb proposes TRBD1, but this gene call is untestable without DNA. The length of the CDR3 is 18 residues. The germline CDR1 and CDR2 sequences are ENHRY and SYGVKD. CDR3 protein: CAISESRDQGANTGELFF.